This T cell receptor beta chain appears in the sequencing data of a study of tumor-infiltrating lymphocytes in localized non-small cell lung cancer. Profiled with immunoSEQ multiplex PCR; TCRdb holds only in-frame clones, not every one. The sample contains some 22,000 clones, less than 70% of which appear only once. Trimming cost V 3 bases and J 0 bases, with 15 bases left between them. CDR1 LNHDA and CDR2 SQIVND come from the germline V gene (reference sequence). The CDR3 length is 18 residues. The J gene is TRBJ2-6, the V gene TRBV19, with D unresolved. Sequencing used lung tumor tissue. This sequence originates from a human donor with non-small cell lung cancer. The CDR3 sequence: CASSIQPISRSGANVLTF. In DNA, the CDR3 is TGTGCCAGTAGTATTCAACCCATATCGCGCTCTGGGGCCAACGTCCTGACTTTC.